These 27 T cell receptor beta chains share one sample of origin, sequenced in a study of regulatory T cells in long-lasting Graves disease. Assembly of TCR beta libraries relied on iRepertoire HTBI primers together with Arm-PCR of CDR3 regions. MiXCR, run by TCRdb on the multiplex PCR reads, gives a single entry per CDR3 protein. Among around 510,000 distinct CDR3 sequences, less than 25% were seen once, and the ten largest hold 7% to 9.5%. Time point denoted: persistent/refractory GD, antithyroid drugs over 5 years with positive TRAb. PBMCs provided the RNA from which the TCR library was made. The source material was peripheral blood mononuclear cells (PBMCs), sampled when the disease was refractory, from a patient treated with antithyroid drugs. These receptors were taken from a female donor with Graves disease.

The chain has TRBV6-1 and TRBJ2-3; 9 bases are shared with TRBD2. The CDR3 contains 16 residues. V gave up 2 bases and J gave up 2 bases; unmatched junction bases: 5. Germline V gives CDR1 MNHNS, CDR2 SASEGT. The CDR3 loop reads CASSEWLAGNTDTQYF. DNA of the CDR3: TGTGCCAGCAGTGAATGGCTAGCGGGGAACACAGATACGCAGTATTTT.

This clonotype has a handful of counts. The CDR3 sequence is CASSRVGTGSIGYTF. The CDR3 DNA reads as TGTGCCAGCAGCCGTGTCGGGACAGGGAGCATTGGCTACACCTTC. V is TRBV5-6 and J is TRBJ1-2, with 9 positions matching TRBD1. The CDR3 length is 15 residues. CDR1 is SGHDT, CDR2 YYEEEE, per germline. With V trimmed by 4 bases and J by 7 bases, 11 bases remained unmatched. The variable domain in full, completed from reference TRBV5-6 and TRBJ1-2, reads DAGVTQSPTHLIKTRGQQVTLRCSPKSGHDTVSWYQQALGQGPQFIFQYYEEEERQRGNFPDRFSGHQFPNYSSELNVNALLLGDSALYLCASSRVGTGSIGYTFGSGTRLTVV.

CDR3 region: CASSFGLAGGAGELFF. Here the CDR3 DNA reads TGTGCCAGCAGTTTCGGACTAGCGGGAGGAGCCGGGGAGCTGTTTTTT. The V gene is TRBV27, the J gene TRBJ2-2; TRBD2 matches at 14 bases. V trimming: 3 bases; J trimming: 6 bases; junction bases outside the gene matches: 3. The CDR3 covers 16 residues. Germline-derived CDR1 and CDR2 are MNHEY and SMNVEV (reference sequence).

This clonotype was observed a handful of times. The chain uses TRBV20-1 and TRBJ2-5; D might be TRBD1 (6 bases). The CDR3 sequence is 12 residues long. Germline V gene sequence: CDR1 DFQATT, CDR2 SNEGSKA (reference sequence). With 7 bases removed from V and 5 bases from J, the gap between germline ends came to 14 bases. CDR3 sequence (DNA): TGCAGTGTTCGCTCTCAGGGGGAGACCCAGTACTTC. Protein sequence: CSVRSQGETQYF.

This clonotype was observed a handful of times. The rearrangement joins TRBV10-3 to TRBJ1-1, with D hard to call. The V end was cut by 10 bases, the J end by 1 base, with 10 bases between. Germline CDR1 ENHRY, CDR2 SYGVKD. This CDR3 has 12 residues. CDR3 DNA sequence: TGTGCCACCACTGTGTGGAACACTGAAGCTTTCTTT. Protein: CATTVWNTEAFF.

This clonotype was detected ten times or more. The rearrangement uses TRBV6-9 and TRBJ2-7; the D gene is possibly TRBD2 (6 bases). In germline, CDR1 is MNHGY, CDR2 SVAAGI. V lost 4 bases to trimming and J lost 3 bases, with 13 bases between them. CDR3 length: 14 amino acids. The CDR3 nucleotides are TGTGCCAGCAGTTCGCCGGGAGTTGGCTACGAGCAGTACTTC. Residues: CASSSPGVGYEQYF.

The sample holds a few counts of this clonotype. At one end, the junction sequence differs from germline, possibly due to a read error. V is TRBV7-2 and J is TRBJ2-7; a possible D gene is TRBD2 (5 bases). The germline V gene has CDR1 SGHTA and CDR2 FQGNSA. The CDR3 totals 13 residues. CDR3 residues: CASRLRVTYEQYF. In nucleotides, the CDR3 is TGTGCCAGCCGCTTGAGGGTCACCTACGAGCAGTACTTC. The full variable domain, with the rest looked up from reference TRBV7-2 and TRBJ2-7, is GAGVSQSPSNKVTEKGKDVELRCDPISGHTALYWYRQSLGQGLEFLIYFQGNSAPDKSGLPSDRFSAERTGGSVSTLTIQRTQQEDSAVYLCASRLRVTYEQYFGPGTRLTVT.

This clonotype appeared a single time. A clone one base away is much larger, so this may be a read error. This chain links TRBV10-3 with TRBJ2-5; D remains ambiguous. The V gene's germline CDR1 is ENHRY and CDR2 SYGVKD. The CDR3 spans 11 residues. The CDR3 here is CAISGGETQHF. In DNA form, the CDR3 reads TGTGCCATCAGTGGTGGAGAGACCCAGCACTTC.

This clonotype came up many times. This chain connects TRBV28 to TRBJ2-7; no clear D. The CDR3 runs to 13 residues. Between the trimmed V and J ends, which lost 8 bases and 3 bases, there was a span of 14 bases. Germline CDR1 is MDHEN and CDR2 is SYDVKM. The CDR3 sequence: CASDDPSGYEQYF. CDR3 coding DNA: TGTGCCAGCGATGACCCCTCGGGCTACGAGCAGTACTTC. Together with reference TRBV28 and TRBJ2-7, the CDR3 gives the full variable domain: DVKVTQSSRYLVKRTGEKVFLECVQDMDHENMFWYRQDPGLGLRLIYFSYDVKMKEKGDIPEGYSVSREKKERFSLILESASTNQTSMYLCASDDPSGYEQYFGPGTRLTVT.

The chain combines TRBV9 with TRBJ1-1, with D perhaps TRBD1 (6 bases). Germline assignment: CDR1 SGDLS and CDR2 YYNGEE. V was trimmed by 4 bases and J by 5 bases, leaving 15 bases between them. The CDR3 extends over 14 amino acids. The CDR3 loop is CASSKQGGGTEAFF. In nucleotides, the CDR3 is TGTGCCAGCAGCAAACAGGGAGGTGGTACTGAAGCTTTCTTT.

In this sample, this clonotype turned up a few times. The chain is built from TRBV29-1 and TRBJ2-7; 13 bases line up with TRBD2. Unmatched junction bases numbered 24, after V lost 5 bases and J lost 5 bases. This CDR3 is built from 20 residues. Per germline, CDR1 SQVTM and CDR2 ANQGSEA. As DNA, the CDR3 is TGCAGCGTTTTTTATCAACGGTTCGGGACTAGCGGGATTTTACTCAACGAGCAGTACTTC. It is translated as CSVFYQRFGTSGILLNEQYF.

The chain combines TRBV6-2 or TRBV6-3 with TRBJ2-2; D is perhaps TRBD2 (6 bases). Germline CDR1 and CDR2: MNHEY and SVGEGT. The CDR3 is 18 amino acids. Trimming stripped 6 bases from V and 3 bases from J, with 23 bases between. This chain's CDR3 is CASSPGGPRISYTGELFF. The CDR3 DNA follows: TGTGCCAGCAGCCCCGGAGGGCCGAGAATTTCTTACACCGGGGAGCTGTTTTTT.

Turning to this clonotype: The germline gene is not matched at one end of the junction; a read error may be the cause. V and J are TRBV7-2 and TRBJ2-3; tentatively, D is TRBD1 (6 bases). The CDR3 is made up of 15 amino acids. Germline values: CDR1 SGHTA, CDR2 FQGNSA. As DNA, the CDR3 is TGTGCCAGCACCTTACAGGGTCGAGACACAGATACGCAGTATTTT. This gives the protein CASTLQGRDTDTQYF.

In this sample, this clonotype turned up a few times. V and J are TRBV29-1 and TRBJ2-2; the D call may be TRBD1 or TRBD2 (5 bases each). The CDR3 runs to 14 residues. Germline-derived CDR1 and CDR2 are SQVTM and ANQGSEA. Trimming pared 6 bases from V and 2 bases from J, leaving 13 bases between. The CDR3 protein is CSVVVGGNTGELFF. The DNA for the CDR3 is TGCAGCGTCGTGGTTGGGGGAAACACCGGGGAGCTGTTTTTT.

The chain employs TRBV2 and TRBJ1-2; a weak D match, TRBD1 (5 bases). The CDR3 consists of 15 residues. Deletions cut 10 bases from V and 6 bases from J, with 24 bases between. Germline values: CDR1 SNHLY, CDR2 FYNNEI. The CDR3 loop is CANFPGTAFFDGYTF. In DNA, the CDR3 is TGTGCCAATTTCCCCGGGACGGCTTTTTTTGATGGCTACACCTTC.

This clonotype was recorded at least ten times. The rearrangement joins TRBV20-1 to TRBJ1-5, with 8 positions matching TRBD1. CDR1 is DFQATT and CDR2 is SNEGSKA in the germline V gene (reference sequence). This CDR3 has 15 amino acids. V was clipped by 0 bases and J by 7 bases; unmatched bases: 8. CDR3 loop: CSARDGQGARQPQHF. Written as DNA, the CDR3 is TGCAGTGCTAGAGATGGGCAGGGGGCGCGGCAGCCCCAGCATTTT.

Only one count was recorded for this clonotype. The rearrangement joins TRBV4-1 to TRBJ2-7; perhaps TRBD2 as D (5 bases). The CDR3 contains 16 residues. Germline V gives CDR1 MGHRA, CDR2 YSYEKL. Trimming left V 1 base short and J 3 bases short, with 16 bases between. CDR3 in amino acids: CASSQVSSGSIYEQYF. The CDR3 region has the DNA TGCGCCAGCAGCCAAGTTTCTTCGGGGTCCATCTACGAGCAGTACTTC.

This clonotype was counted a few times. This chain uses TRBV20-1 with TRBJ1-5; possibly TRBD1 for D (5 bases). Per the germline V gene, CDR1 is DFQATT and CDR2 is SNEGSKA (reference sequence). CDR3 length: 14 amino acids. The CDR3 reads CAAGARHMNQPQHF. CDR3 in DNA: TGCGCCGCCGGGGCCAGGCACATGAATCAGCCCCAGCATTTT.

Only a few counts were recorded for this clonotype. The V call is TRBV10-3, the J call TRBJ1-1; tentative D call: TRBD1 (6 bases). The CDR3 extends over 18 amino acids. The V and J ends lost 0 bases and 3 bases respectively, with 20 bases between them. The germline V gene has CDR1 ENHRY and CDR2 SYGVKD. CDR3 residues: CAISESTGLGAADTEAFF. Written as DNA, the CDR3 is TGTGCCATCAGTGAGTCGACCGGGTTGGGGGCGGCGGACACTGAAGCTTTCTTT.

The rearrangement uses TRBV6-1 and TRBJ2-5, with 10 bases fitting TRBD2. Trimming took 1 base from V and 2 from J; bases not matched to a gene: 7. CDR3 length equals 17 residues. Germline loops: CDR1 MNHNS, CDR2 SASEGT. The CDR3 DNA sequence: TGTGCCAGCAGTGAAGGATGGGGGACTAGCGAACAAGAGACCCAGTACTTC. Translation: CASSEGWGTSEQETQYF.

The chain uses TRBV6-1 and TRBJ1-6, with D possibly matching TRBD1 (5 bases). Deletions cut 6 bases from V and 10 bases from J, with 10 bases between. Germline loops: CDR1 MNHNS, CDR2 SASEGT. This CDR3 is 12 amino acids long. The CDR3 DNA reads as TGTGCCAGCAGCAGGGCTGCCTCACCCCTCCACTTT. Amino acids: CASSRAASPLHF.

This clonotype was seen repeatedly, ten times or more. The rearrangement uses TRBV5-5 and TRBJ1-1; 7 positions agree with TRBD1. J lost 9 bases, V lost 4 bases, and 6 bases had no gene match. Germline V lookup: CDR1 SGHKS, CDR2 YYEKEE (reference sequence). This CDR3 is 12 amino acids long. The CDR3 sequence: CASSRGQGKAFF. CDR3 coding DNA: TGTGCCAGCAGCAGGGGGCAGGGGAAAGCTTTCTTT.

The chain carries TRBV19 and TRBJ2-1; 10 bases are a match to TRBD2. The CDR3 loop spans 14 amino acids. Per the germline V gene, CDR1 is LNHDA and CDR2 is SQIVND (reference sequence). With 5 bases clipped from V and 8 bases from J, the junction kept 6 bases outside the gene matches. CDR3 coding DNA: TGTGCCAGTAGTGAGGGACTAGCGCGAGATGAGCAGTTCTTC. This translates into CASSEGLARDEQFF.

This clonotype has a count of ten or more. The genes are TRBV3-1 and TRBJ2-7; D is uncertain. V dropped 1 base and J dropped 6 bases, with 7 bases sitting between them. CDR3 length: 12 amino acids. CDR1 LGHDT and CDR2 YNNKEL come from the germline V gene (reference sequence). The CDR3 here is CASSQGTREQYF. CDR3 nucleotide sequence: TGTGCCAGCAGCCAAGGGACCCGCGAGCAGTACTTC.

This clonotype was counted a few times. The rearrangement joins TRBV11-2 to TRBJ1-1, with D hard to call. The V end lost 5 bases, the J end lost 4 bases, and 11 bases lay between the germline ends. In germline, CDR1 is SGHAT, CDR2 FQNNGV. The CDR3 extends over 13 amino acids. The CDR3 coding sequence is TGTGCCAGCAGCCGTCCAGGTATCACTGAAGCTTTCTTT. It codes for CASSRPGITEAFF.

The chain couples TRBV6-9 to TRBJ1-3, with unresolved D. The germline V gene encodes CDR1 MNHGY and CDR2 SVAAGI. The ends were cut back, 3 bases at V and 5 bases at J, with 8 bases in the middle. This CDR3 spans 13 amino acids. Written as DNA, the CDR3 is TGTGCCAGCAGTTACTCTATGCGAAACACCATATATTTT. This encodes CASSYSMRNTIYF.

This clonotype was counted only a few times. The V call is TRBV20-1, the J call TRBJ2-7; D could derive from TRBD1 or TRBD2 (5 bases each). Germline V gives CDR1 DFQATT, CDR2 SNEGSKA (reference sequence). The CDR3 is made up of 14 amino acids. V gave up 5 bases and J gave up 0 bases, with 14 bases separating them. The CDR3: CSAHSRDLSYEQYF. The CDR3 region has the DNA TGCAGTGCTCACTCCCGGGACCTCTCCTACGAGCAGTACTTC.